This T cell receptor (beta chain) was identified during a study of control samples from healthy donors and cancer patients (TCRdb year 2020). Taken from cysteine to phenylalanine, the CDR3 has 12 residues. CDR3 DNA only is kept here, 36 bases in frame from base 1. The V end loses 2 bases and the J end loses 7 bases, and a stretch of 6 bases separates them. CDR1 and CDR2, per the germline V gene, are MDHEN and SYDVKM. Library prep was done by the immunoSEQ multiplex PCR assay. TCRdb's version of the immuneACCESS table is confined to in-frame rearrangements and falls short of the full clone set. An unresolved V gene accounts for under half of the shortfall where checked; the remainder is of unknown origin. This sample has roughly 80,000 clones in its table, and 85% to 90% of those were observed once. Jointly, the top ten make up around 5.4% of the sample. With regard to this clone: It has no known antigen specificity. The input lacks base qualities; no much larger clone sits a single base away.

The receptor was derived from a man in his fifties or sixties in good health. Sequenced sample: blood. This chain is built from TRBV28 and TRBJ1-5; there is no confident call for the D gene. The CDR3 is CASSLLYQPQHF. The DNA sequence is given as TGTGCCAGCAGTTTACTGTACCAGCCCCAGCATTTT.